The clone carrying this T cell receptor (beta chain) has a count of ten or more. Its target is not known. Making the TCR beta libraries involved quantitative 5'-RACE with molecular barcodes. Each CDR3 protein is one row after TCRdb ran MiXCR on the 5' RACE reads. The sample has 200,000 to 250,000 distinct CDR3 sequences; about 26% are singletons. These data come from a study of CD8 T cells in ankylosing spondylitis. Findings of the study overall: Blood from ankylosing spondylitis patients appeared to carry a characteristic roughly eight-variant TCR beta motif. With a CD8+ phenotype, disease-linked clones were relatively rare in peripheral blood.

The germline CDR1 and CDR2 sequences are LNHNV and YYDKDF (reference sequence). CDR3 length: 17 residues. V lost 0 bases, J lost 3 bases, and 15 bases lay in between. The TCR comes from a male donor with ankylosing spondylitis or in good health (not recorded which). The V gene is TRBV15, the J gene TRBJ2-1; D gene ambiguous. The sequenced material came from blood, either unsorted or a sorted T cell fraction (not recorded which). CDR3 in amino acids: CATSRDGKGGFYNEQFF. The CDR3 nucleotides are TGTGCCACCAGCAGAGATGGCAAGGGCGGATTCTACAATGAGCAGTTCTTC.